Listed here are 21 T cell receptor beta chains from one sample, sequenced in a study of response to subunit inactivated influenza vaccine. TCRdb reprocessed the RT-PCR reads via MiXCR and lists one record per CDR3 protein. Among 610,000 or so distinct CDR3 sequences listed, 12% to 15% were seen once. Here the sequenced sample was PBMCs from blood, taken 12 days after vaccination. These receptors came from a middle-aged man who received an inactivated influenza vaccine.

There are a few counts of this clonotype. The V call is TRBV6-1, the J call TRBJ2-1, with D perhaps being TRBD1 or TRBD2 (7 bases each). The V gene's germline CDR1 is MNHNS and CDR2 SASEGT. CDR3 size: 14 residues. V was shortened by 7 bases and J by 2 bases, with 12 bases between the two germline ends. This CDR3 reads CASMGGGAYNEQFF. The CDR3 bases are TGTGCCAGCATGGGAGGGGGCGCCTACAATGAGCAGTTCTTC.

In this sample, this clonotype turned up a few times. This may arise from a read error, as a much more abundant clone is one base away. This rearrangement joins TRBV3-1 to TRBJ2-3, with D uncertain. V shed 0 bases and J shed 3 bases, with 1 base lying between them. Germline V gene sequence: CDR1 LGHDT, CDR2 YNNKEL (reference sequence). This CDR3 is built from 12 residues. The CDR3 loop is CASSQETDTQYF. For the CDR3, the DNA is TGTGCCAGCAGCCAAGAGACAGATACGCAGTATTTT.

This clonotype has more than one count but fewer than ten. V is TRBV7-9 and J is TRBJ2-7, with D perhaps TRBD1 (6 bases). CDR1 is SEHNR, CDR2 FQNEAQ, per germline (reference sequence). The CDR3 is 14 amino acids. V dropped 3 bases and J dropped 5 bases, with 14 bases sitting between them. CDR3 loop: CASSFEGHRDEQYF. As DNA, the CDR3 is TGTGCCAGCAGCTTTGAGGGGCACAGGGACGAGCAGTACTTC.

This clonotype was picked up a small number of times. The J gene is TRBJ2-2, the V gene TRBV25-1; 7 bases match TRBD1. Per germline, CDR1 MGHDK and CDR2 SYGVNS. The CDR3 extends over 15 amino acids. J was trimmed by 1 base and V by 4 bases; bases with no gene match: 3. CDR3 residues: CASSAWDRNTGELFF. In DNA form, the CDR3 reads TGTGCCAGCAGTGCGTGGGACAGGAACACCGGGGAGCTGTTTTTT.

In its sample, this clonotype was seen a few times. The chain has TRBV3-1 and TRBJ2-1, with D uncertain. V lost 0 bases and J lost 7, with 13 bases in between. The CDR3 length is 15 residues. Germline assignment: CDR1 LGHDT and CDR2 YNNKEL (reference sequence). Here the CDR3 reads CASSQERVGVNEQFF. In DNA form, the CDR3 reads TGTGCCAGCAGCCAAGAAAGGGTGGGCGTAAATGAGCAGTTCTTC.

This chain uses TRBV5-1 with TRBJ1-4, with D uncertain. The CDR3 is 15 residues long. The germline V gene encodes CDR1 SGHRS and CDR2 YFSETQ. V was cut by 0 bases and J by 0 bases, with 6 bases left in between. The CDR3 DNA sequence: TGCGCCAGCAGCTTGGTAGCCTCAACTAATGAAAAACTGTTTTTT. The encoded protein is CASSLVASTNEKLFF.

This clonotype was seen a few times. The CDR3 DNA is TGTGCCAGCAGGGGGACTAGCGGGGAGCAGTACTTC. Translating it yields CASRGTSGEQYF. The chain has TRBV4-2 and TRBJ2-7; 12 bases are shared with TRBD2. Germline V lookup: CDR1 LGHNA, CDR2 YNFKEQ. The V gene end was trimmed by 6 bases and the J gene end by 7 bases; junction bases not matched to a gene: 1. The CDR3 runs to 12 residues.

J is TRBJ2-7 and V is TRBV9; D is ambiguous. Germline CDR1 SGDLS, CDR2 YYNGEE. Trimming cost V 4 bases and J 0 bases, with 8 bases left between them. The CDR3 is 13 residues long. The CDR3 region has the DNA TGTGCCAGCAGCAATCAGAACTCCTACGAGCAGTACTTC. It codes for CASSNQNSYEQYF. Full variable domain (remainder filled in from reference TRBV9 and TRBJ2-7): DSGVTQTPKHLITATGQRVTLRCSPRSGDLSVYWYQQSLDQGLQFLIQYYNGEERAKGNILERFSAQQFPDLHSELNLSSLELGDSALYFCASSNQNSYEQYFGPGTRLTVT.

In its sample, this clonotype was seen many times. The rearrangement links TRBV12-3 or TRBV12-4 to TRBJ2-2, with 9 bases aligning to TRBD2. With 2 bases clipped from V and 5 bases from J, the junction kept 3 bases outside the gene matches. The CDR3 sequence is 15 residues long. The CDR3 DNA reads TGTGCCAGCAGTTTAAGTAGCGGGGGAACCGGGGAGCTGTTTTTT. As protein: CASSLSSGGTGELFF.

This clonotype was found many times. The chain uses TRBV7-2 and TRBJ1-1, with D perhaps matching TRBD1 (6 bases). With 0 bases removed from V and 4 bases from J, the gap between germline ends came to 18 bases. The CDR3 sequence is 17 residues long. Per germline, CDR1 SGHTA and CDR2 FQGNSA. Written as DNA, the CDR3 is TGTGCCAGCAGCTTAGCGCCTCAAACAGGGCCGGGCACTGAAGCTTTCTTT. Translating it yields CASSLAPQTGPGTEAFF.

In its sample, this clonotype was seen a few times. The rearrangement joins TRBV6-1 to TRBJ2-2; 8 positions agree with TRBD2. From germline, CDR1 is MNHNS and CDR2 SASEGT. The trim removed 9 bases at V and 5 bases at J, leaving 11 bases unmatched. CDR3 length: 15 amino acids. CDR3 loop: CASWKRGGLTGELFF. Written as DNA, the CDR3 is TGTGCCAGTTGGAAACGGGGGGGCCTTACCGGGGAGCTGTTTTTT.

This clonotype has only a few counts. The CDR3 loop is CASSQSVRTQETQYF. For the CDR3, the DNA is TGTGCCAGCAGCCAATCGGTCAGGACTCAAGAGACCCAGTACTTC. The rearrangement joins TRBV16 to TRBJ2-5; D perhaps matches TRBD2 (5 bases). With 0 bases removed from V and 2 bases from J, the gap between germline ends came to 10 bases. This CDR3 is built from 15 residues. Germline-derived CDR1 and CDR2 are KGHSY and FQNENV. Full variable domain (missing parts from reference TRBV16 and TRBJ2-5): GEEVAQTPKHLVRGEGQKAKLYCAPIKGHSYVFWYQQVLKNEFKFLISFQNENVFDETGMPKERFSAKCLPNSPCSLEIQATKLEDSAVYFCASSQSVRTQETQYFGPGTRLLVL.

There are a few counts of this clonotype. V and J are TRBV2 and TRBJ1-5; D may be TRBD1 (6 bases). CDR3 length: 14 amino acids. The germline CDR1 and CDR2 sequences are SNHLY and FYNNEI. Trimming removed 2 bases at V and 4 bases at J, with 9 bases between. The CDR3 DNA reads as TGTGCCAGCAGTGAACGGCAGGGGAATCAGCCCCAGCATTTT. Residues: CASSERQGNQPQHF.

The chain carries TRBV20-1 and TRBJ1-1; D remains ambiguous. The CDR3 covers 13 residues. With 0 bases removed from V and 7 bases from J, the gap between germline ends came to 12 bases. Germline V gives CDR1 DFQATT, CDR2 SNEGSKA (reference sequence). As DNA, the CDR3 is TGCAGTGCTAGAGATCCGGGGAACCATGAAGCTTTCTTT. As protein: CSARDPGNHEAFF.

The chain combines TRBV4-2 with TRBJ2-7, with unresolved D. Trimming removed 1 base from V and 6 bases from J, with 7 bases in between. CDR1 and CDR2 from the germline V gene are LGHNA and YNFKEQ. This CDR3 comprises 12 residues. Here the CDR3 reads CASSQAAREQYF. The DNA for the CDR3 is TGTGCCAGCAGCCAAGCGGCGCGCGAGCAGTACTTC.

CDR3 loop: CASRTGPDNSPLHF. The DNA of the CDR3 is TGCGCCAGCAGGACGGGGCCTGATAATTCACCCCTCCACTTT. The chain combines TRBV5-1 with TRBJ1-6; possible D gene TRBD1, 5 bases. Per germline, CDR1 SGHRS and CDR2 YFSETQ. The CDR3 totals 14 residues. Trimming pared 5 bases from V and 5 bases from J, leaving 11 bases between.

The chain carries TRBV20-1 and TRBJ1-4; D may be TRBD1 (6 bases). The CDR3 has 12 amino acids. Germline CDR1 DFQATT, CDR2 SNEGSKA (reference sequence). Trimming stripped 5 bases from V and 8 bases from J, with 12 bases between. The CDR3 DNA follows: TGCAGTGCTCGATCGGACAGCGAAAAACTGTTTTTT. Its translation: CSARSDSEKLFF.

The rearrangement uses TRBV7-2 and TRBJ2-5, with 7 bases identical to TRBD1. Germline lookup yields CDR1 SGHTA and CDR2 FQGNSA. The CDR3 runs 15 residues. With V trimmed by 5 bases and J by 5 bases, 11 bases remained unmatched. The CDR3 here is CASSPTQGLGETQYF. Written as DNA, the CDR3 is TGTGCCAGCAGCCCAACACAGGGGTTGGGGGAGACCCAGTACTTC.

The CDR3 nucleotides read TGTGCCAGCAGTTTACAGTGGCAGGGCAACACCGGGGAGCTGTTTTTT. Protein product: CASSLQWQGNTGELFF. V and J are TRBV28 and TRBJ2-2; the D gene is possibly TRBD1 (5 bases). The germline V and J ends were trimmed by 2 bases and 2 bases, with 12 bases remaining between them. This CDR3 region has 16 residues. Germline loops: CDR1 MDHEN, CDR2 SYDVKM.

The genes are TRBV2 and TRBJ2-1, with D uncertain. CDR3 size: 10 residues. Germline V gene sequence: CDR1 SNHLY, CDR2 FYNNEI. V lost 8 bases and J lost 9, with 8 bases in between. CDR3 nucleotides: TGTGCCAGCCGGGCCAGTGAGCAGTTCTTC. It is translated as CASRASEQFF.

This clonotype was seen a handful of times. This chain links TRBV4-2 with TRBJ1-1; D not resolved. Germline V gene sequence: CDR1 LGHNA, CDR2 YNFKEQ. The CDR3 runs to 13 residues. With 7 bases removed from V and 3 bases from J, the gap between germline ends came to 12 bases. The CDR3 region has the DNA TGTGCCAGCACTCCCCCCGGGTACACTGAAGCTTTCTTT. Its translation: CASTPPGYTEAFF.